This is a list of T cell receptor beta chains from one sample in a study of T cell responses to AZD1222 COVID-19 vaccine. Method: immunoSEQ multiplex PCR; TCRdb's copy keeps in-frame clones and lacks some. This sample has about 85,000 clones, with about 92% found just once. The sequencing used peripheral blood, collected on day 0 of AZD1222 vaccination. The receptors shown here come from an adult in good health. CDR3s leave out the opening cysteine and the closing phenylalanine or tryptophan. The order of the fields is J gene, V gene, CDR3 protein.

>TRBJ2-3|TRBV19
AGAPTGASTDTQY
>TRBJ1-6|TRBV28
ASSLYSGQGGSPLH
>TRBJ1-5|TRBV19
ASSTQGYSNQPQH
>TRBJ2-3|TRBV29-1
SGGLQPRADTQY
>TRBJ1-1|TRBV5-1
ASSLQGIRNTEAF
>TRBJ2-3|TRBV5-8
ASSSRTGTSGADTQY
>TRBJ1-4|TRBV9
ASSVEGDELTNEKLF
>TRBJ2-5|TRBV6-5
ASSRGQGLETQY
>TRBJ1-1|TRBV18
ASSGEGGNTEAF
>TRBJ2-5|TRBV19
ASSPQGVGETQY
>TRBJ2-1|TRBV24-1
ATSDLPTSFYNEQF
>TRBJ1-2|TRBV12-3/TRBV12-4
ASRRNGYT
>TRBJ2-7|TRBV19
ASSKMTSPRVDEQY
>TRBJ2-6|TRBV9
ASSVSPGNGGANVLT
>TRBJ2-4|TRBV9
ASSVDGEAKNIQY
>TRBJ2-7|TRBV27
ASRGVGSGSYEQY
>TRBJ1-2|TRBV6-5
ASSYSSRDGYT
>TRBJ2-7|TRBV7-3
ASSPRASAYEQY
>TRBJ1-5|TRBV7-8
ASSRDHQPQH
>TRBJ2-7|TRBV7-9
ASSASYEQY
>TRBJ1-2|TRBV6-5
ASVEGRLANYGYT
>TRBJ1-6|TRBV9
ASSETGSSYNSPLH
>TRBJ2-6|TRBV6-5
ASFRGSSGANVLT
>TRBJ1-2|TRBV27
ASSFDLNYGYT
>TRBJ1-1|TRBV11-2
ASSLVVGTGGPRAF
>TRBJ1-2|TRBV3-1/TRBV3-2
ASSQYQAGGRGYT
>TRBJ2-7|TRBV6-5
ASMPSQGGSYEQY
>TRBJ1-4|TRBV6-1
ASSEVGRGEKLF
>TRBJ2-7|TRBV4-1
ASSQDHRAYEQY
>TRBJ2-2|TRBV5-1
ASSLPAGSTGELF
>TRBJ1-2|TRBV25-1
ASTTTQGPNPSYGYT
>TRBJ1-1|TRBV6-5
ASRPLGAEAF
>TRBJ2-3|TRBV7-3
ASSRNPEDTQY
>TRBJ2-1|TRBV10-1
ASSDRGSYNEQF
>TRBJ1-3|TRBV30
ACGRNSGNTIY
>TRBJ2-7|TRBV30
AWSTSGYEQY
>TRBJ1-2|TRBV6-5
ASSYSGQGGYT
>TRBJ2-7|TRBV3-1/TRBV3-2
ASSHRQGSGDEQY
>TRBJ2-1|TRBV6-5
ASSPSEGSGNEQF
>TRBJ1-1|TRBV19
ASSGRRNEAF
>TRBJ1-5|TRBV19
ASSPRTGQSNQPQH
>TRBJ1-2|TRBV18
ASSPTISTQKGYGYT
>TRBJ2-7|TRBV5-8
ASSLGWGQGSEQY
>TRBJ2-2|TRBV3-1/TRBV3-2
ASSQALAGGIGELF
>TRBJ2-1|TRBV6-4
ASSDSDTEWGGQF